A selection of T cell receptor beta chains follows, all from one sample in a study of cytomegalovirus exposure and HLA in healthy donors. Measured with immunoSEQ multiplex PCR; TCRdb has only the in-frame clones, and not every one. The data contain 97,000 or so clones, 83% of them singletons. Input material: PBMCs. These TCRs come from a man aged 40-55 years in good health and CMV-seronegative. The CDR3 runs from the conserved cysteine through the conserved F or W. Fields, in order: clone size, D gene, J gene, V gene, CDR3 protein, CDR3 DNA. A D gene is named only where the DNA matches it firmly. Clone size is shown for a subset of rows, as once, few, many or a class of expanded clone.

few	NA	TRBJ1-4	TRBV6-1	CATYQGAEKLFF	TGTGCCACCTATCAAGGGGCTGAAAAACTGTTTTTT
NA	TRBD2	TRBJ2-7	TRBV5-1	CASSLGGGGYEQYF	TGCGCCAGCAGCTTGGGGGGCGGGGGCTACGAGCAGTACTTC
NA	NA	TRBJ2-7	TRBV10-1	CAIPDQGPYEQYF	TGCGCCATCCCGGATCAGGGCCCCTACGAGCAGTACTTC
NA	TRBD2	TRBJ2-5	TRBV6-9	CASSYSGFIPGGLETQYF	TGTGCCAGCAGTTATTCGGGTTTCATCCCGGGGGGGTTGGAGACCCAGTACTTC
NA	TRBD2	TRBJ2-3	TRBV7-2	CASSLRTSGGGGDTQYF	TGTGCCAGCAGCCTCCGGACTAGCGGGGGAGGTGGAGATACGCAGTATTTT
NA	TRBD1	TRBJ1-3	TRBV9	CASSLQGLGNTIYF	TGTGCCAGCAGCTTACAGGGGCTCGGAAACACCATATATTTT
NA	NA	TRBJ2-4	TRBV4-2	CASSQIGTSNIQYF	TGTGCCAGCAGCCAGATAGGGACATCCAACATTCAGTACTTC
NA	NA	TRBJ2-5	TRBV30	CAWIRGLAETQYF	TGTGCCTGGATTAGAGGGTTGGCGGAGACCCAGTACTTC
once	TRBD1	TRBJ1-2	TRBV29-1	CSVVTDRGLGGYTF	TGCAGCGTTGTAACGGACAGGGGCCTTGGAGGCTACACCTTC
few	TRBD1	TRBJ1-1	TRBV15	CATSRVHGGGDPTEAFF	TGTGCCACCAGCAGAGTACACGGAGGGGGCGACCCCACTGAAGCTTTCTTT
NA	NA	TRBJ2-7	TRBV6-5	CASSPGLNYEQYF	TGTGCCAGCAGTCCAGGACTGAACTACGAGCAGTACTTC
once	TRBD2	TRBJ2-5	TRBV6-1	CASGRGDQETQYF	TGTGCCAGCGGGCGGGGGGACCAAGAGACCCAGTACTTC
NA	NA	TRBJ2-3	TRBV5-1	CASSPTQGGGPDTQYF	TGCGCCAGCAGCCCCACCCAGGGAGGGGGGCCAGATACGCAGTATTTT
NA	NA	TRBJ2-7	TRBV5-1	CASSLEAAVSEQYF	TGCGCCAGCAGCCTGGAGGCGGCAGTGAGTGAGCAGTACTTC
NA	TRBD2	TRBJ2-3	TRBV6-1	CASSTSGATTDTQYF	TGTGCCAGCAGTACTAGCGGCGCGACCACAGATACGCAGTATTTT
NA	TRBD1	TRBJ1-4	TRBV11-2	CASSPGQGAEKLFF	TGTGCCAGCAGTCCGGGACAGGGGGCTGAAAAACTGTTTTTT
NA	TRBD1	TRBJ1-5	TRBV2	CASSDKTGSNQPQHF	TGTGCCAGCAGTGATAAGACAGGGAGCAATCAGCCCCAGCATTTT
NA	NA	TRBJ2-1	TRBV7-3	CASSLRGAGYNEQFF	TGTGCCAGCAGCTTACGGGGGGCAGGCTACAATGAGCAGTTCTTC
few	NA	TRBJ1-1	TRBV19	CASSLQTLRGEAFF	TGTGCCAGTAGTCTTCAGACGCTCAGGGGTGAAGCTTTCTTT
few	NA	TRBJ1-3	TRBV6-6	CASGRGSAGNTIYF	TGTGCCAGCGGACGGGGGTCGGCTGGAAACACCATATATTTT
NA	NA	TRBJ1-1	TRBV29-1	CSAQQNLNTEAFF	TGCAGCGCCCAACAGAACCTGAACACTGAAGCTTTCTTT
NA	NA	TRBJ2-7	TRBV6-5	CASSKDRKLYEQYF	TGTGCCAGCAGTAAGGACAGAAAATTGTACGAGCAGTACTTC
many	NA	TRBJ2-3	TRBV4-1	CASSQAYPRGQYF	TGCGCCAGCAGCCAAGCCTATCCCCGCGGGCAGTATTTT
NA	TRBD1	TRBJ2-3	TRBV10-3	CAISSRVGQGTDTQYF	TGTGCCATCAGTTCCCGGGTGGGACAGGGAACAGATACGCAGTATTTT
few	TRBD2	TRBJ2-7	TRBV18	CASSLTVGGTYEQYF	TGTGCCAGCTCACTTACGGTGGGGGGGACCTACGAGCAGTACTTC
NA	TRBD1	TRBJ2-3	TRBV18	CASSPGTGTDTQYF	TGTGCCAGCTCACCGGGGACAGGTACAGATACGCAGTATTTT
NA	NA	TRBJ1-1	TRBV29-1	CSAGGDTEAFF	TGCAGCGCTGGGGGGGACACTGAAGCTTTCTTT
NA	NA	TRBJ1-1	TRBV12-5	CASGFIVEGGNTEAFF	TGTGCTAGTGGTTTTATTGTTGAAGGGGGGAACACTGAAGCTTTCTTT
NA	NA	TRBJ2-3	TRBV7-6	CASSQGGDTDTQYF	TGTGCCAGCAGCCAGGGGGGTGATACAGATACGCAGTATTTT
NA	TRBD1	TRBJ2-3	TRBV7-2	CASSSGQTTTDTQYF	TGTGCCAGCAGCTCGGGACAGACAACCACAGATACGCAGTATTTT
NA	NA	TRBJ2-1	TRBV6-5	CASSSPLNGEQFF	TGTGCCAGCAGTTCTCCTCTAAACGGTGAGCAGTTCTTC
NA	NA	TRBJ2-1	TRBV7-9	CASSLAAGSYNEQFF	TGTGCCAGCAGCTTAGCGGCGGGGTCCTACAATGAGCAGTTCTTC
NA	TRBD1	TRBJ1-3	TRBV7-9	CASSSPRGSGNTIYF	TGTGCCAGCAGTTCACCCAGGGGGTCTGGAAACACCATATATTTT
NA	NA	TRBJ1-2	TRBV4-3	CASSQVRRQAGGYTF	TGCGCCAGCAGCCAAGTCCGGCGCCAGGCGGGGGGCTACACCTTC
few	NA	TRBJ2-3	TRBV7-3	CASSFEGETDTQYF	TGTGCCAGCAGCTTTGAGGGGGAGACAGATACGCAGTATTTT